This TCR beta chain emerged from a study of blood T cell repertoires in COVID-19. The wider study: From the United States, Italy and Spain came samples of acute and convalescent COVID-19. Sources were T cells, B-cell-depleted T cells, or PBMCs; the material itself was cDNA or gDNA.

This table comes from immunoSEQ multiplex PCR, and its TCRdb copy is limited to in-frame clones, with some not included. The table lists some 250,000 clones, around 87% of them singletons. Germline V lookup: CDR1 MRHNA, CDR2 SNTAGT. After removal of 8 bases from V and 3 bases from J, the junction contained 4 bases not matched to a gene. The CDR3 is 13 amino acids. This TCR was sampled from a woman aged 70-85 years with active or convalescent COVID-19. The chain combines TRBV6-4 with TRBJ2-7; TRBD1 matches at 10 bases. Material: peripheral blood. CDR3 residues: CASSRDRGYEQYF. The CDR3 DNA reads as TGTGCCAGCTCGCGGGACAGGGGCTACGAGCAGTACTTC.